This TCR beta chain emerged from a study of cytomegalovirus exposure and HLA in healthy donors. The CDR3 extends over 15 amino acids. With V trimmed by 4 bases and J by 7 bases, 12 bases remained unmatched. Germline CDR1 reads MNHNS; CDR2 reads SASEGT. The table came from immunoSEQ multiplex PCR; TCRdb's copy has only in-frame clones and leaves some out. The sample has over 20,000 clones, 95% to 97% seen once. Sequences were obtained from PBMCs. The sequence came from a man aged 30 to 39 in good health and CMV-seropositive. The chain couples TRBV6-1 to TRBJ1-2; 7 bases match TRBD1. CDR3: CASSVSGQGVGGYTF. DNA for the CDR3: TGTGCCAGCAGTGTCTCCGGCCAGGGGGTGGGTGGCTACACCTTC.